Shown below are 20 T cell receptor beta chains from a single sample sequenced in a study of cytomegalovirus exposure and HLA in healthy donors. Primers: 60 Vbeta forward and 13 Jbeta reverse. Data came from immunoSEQ multiplex PCR; TCRdb stores just in-frame clones and leaves some out. The repertoire includes about 120,000 clones, approximately 80% of them detected once, and around 5.2% sits in the top ten. The material sequenced was PBMCs. Receptors originate from a man between 45 and 60 years old in good health and CMV-seropositive.

V usage is TRBV4-1 and J usage is TRBJ2-7; 9 positions agree with TRBD1. Germline V gene sequence: CDR1 MGHRA, CDR2 YSYEKL. This CDR3 comprises 17 residues. Losses at the gene ends were 1 base for V and 4 bases for J; bases not matched to a gene: 11. CDR3 region: CASSQVPTGTGFYEQYF. The CDR3 bases are TGCGCCAGCAGCCAAGTTCCCACCGGGACAGGGTTTTACGAGCAGTACTTC.

This chain connects TRBV27 to TRBJ1-2; 11 bases are shared with TRBD1. The germline CDR1 and CDR2 sequences are MNHEY and SMNVEV (reference sequence). V lost 9 bases to trimming and J lost 5 bases; unmatched junction nucleotides: 5. There are 13 residues in the CDR3. CDR3 in amino acids: CASGRDRGYGYTF. The CDR3 DNA reads TGTGCCAGTGGCCGGGACAGGGGGTATGGCTACACCTTC.

This clone was counted only a few times. The chain has TRBV5-5 and TRBJ2-1, with TRBD2 matching over 7 bases. The V and J ends lost 1 base and 8 bases, in that order; junction bases with no gene match: 9. The CDR3 spans 15 residues. CDR1 and CDR2 from the germline V gene are SGHKS and YYEKEE (reference sequence). This chain's CDR3 is CASSLFGGRVDEQFF. For the CDR3, the DNA is TGTGCCAGCAGCTTGTTCGGTGGGAGGGTGGATGAGCAGTTCTTC.

A note on this clone: An end of the junction does not agree with germline; a read error may underlie this. Distinct nucleotide sequences in the sample also encode this CDR3. The V gene is TRBV6-6, the J gene TRBJ1-6; 9 bases are a match to TRBD1. The CDR3 length is 15 residues. CDR1 and CDR2 (germline): MNHNY, SVGAGI (reference sequence). Written as DNA, the CDR3 is TGTGCCAGCAGATTCGGACAGGGGTCAAATTCCCCCCTCCACTTT. Translation gives CASRFGQGSNSPLHF.

The chain recombines TRBV14 with TRBJ1-2; D remains unclear. Germline CDR1 and CDR2: SGHDN and FVKESK. The CDR3 is 12 residues long. The V gene lost 1 base and the J gene lost 8 bases, with 8 bases spanning the gap. This CDR3 reads CASSQVDWGYTF. CDR3 nucleotide sequence: TGTGCCAGCAGCCAAGTGGACTGGGGCTACACCTTC.

This chain joins TRBV6-1 and TRBJ2-7; D may be TRBD2 (5 bases). The CDR3 loop spans 13 amino acids. The germline V and J ends were trimmed by 7 bases and 7 bases, with 17 bases remaining between them. Germline CDR1 is MNHNS and CDR2 is SASEGT. The CDR3 nucleotides read TGTGCCAGCAAGGCAGGAGGAGGTTGGGAGCAGTACTTC. It translates to CASKAGGGWEQYF.

V is TRBV7-9 and J is TRBJ1-1; no clear D. This CDR3 is built from 15 residues. Germline-derived CDR1 and CDR2 are SEHNR and FQNEAQ (reference sequence). V gave up 5 bases and J gave up 4 bases, with 17 bases separating them. CDR3 DNA: TGTGCCAGCAGCACCCGTTGGGGTGAGGGCACTGAAGCTTTCTTT. This sequence encodes CASSTRWGEGTEAFF.

Remarks on this clone: The germline gene is not matched at one end of the junction; a read error may be the cause. The chain joins TRBV5-1 to TRBJ1-1; D might be TRBD1 (6 bases). Germline V gives CDR1 SGHRS, CDR2 YFSETQ. The CDR3 spans 14 residues. The CDR3, as DNA: TGCGCCAGCAGCTTGAACCAGGGGCAGACTGGAGCTTTCTTT. Translating it yields CASSLNQGQTGAFF.

This chain joins TRBV7-2 and TRBJ1-2; no reliable D call. Germline V gene lookup returns CDR1 SGHTA and CDR2 FQGNSA. V lost 7 bases, J lost 2 bases, and 11 bases lay in between. The CDR3 sequence is 13 residues long. The CDR3 DNA is TGTGCCAGCACCCCAGGCCAGAACTATGGCTACACCTTC. This gives the protein CASTPGQNYGYTF.

The V gene is TRBV5-4, the J gene TRBJ1-3; perhaps TRBD1 as D (5 bases). Per germline, CDR1 SGHNT and CDR2 YYREEE (reference sequence). V dropped 1 base and J dropped 4 bases, with 9 bases sitting between them. The length of the CDR3 is 14 residues. CDR3 bases: TGTGCCAGCAGCTTGCAGGGCTCAGGAAACACCATATATTTT. This encodes CASSLQGSGNTIYF.

The genes are TRBV2 and TRBJ2-7; no firm D call. CDR1 SNHLY and CDR2 FYNNEI come from the germline V gene. The CDR3 has 12 residues. Trimming removed 6 bases from V and 0 bases from J, with 6 bases in between. This chain's CDR3 is CASRQTSYEQYF. CDR3 nucleotide sequence: TGTGCCAGCAGACAGACCTCCTACGAGCAGTACTTC.

The CDR3 is CASSSGTAFFSNQPQHF. CDR3 nucleotide sequence: TGTGCCAGCAGTTCCGGGACAGCGTTCTTTAGCAATCAGCCCCAGCATTTT. The chain recombines TRBV28 with TRBJ1-5, with 7 bases fitting TRBD1. The germline gives CDR1 MDHEN, CDR2 SYDVKM. V trimming: 4 bases; J trimming: 0 bases; junction bases outside the gene matches: 9. The CDR3 covers 17 residues.

V gene TRBV19 combines with J gene TRBJ1-2, with TRBD1 as a possible D gene (6 bases). V was shortened by 4 bases and J by 2 bases, with 11 bases between the two germline ends. The germline gives CDR1 LNHDA, CDR2 SQIVND (reference sequence). The CDR3 length is 14 residues. CDR3 DNA sequence: TGTGCCAGTAGTACAGGGGTTCGGAACTATGGCTACACCTTC. Its translation is CASSTGVRNYGYTF.

The CDR3 loop reads CASSLGLAKGDEQYF. CDR3 DNA sequence: TGTGCCAGCAGCTTGGGACTAGCGAAAGGCGACGAGCAGTACTTC. V is TRBV5-4 and J is TRBJ2-7, with 8 bases that match TRBD2. CDR3 length: 15 residues. From germline, CDR1 is SGHNT and CDR2 YYREEE (reference sequence). The J segment lost 5 bases and the V segment lost 0 bases, leaving 7 bases of the junction unmatched. The variable domain in full, with the rest retrieved from reference TRBV5-4 and TRBJ2-7, is ETGVTQSPTHLIKTRGQQVTLRCSSQSGHNTVSWYQQALGQGPQFIFQYYREEENGRGNFPPRFSGLQFPNYSSELNVNALELDDSALYLCASSLGLAKGDEQYFGPGTRLTVT.

The chain joins TRBV6-5 to TRBJ2-7; 7 bases fit TRBD1. Germline trimming cut 5 bases from V and 4 bases from J; bases unmatched to any gene: 2. The CDR3 is 12 amino acids. Germline CDR1 MNHEY, CDR2 SVGAGI. CDR3 nucleotides: TGTGCCAGCAGTGTACAGGGGTACGAGCAGTACTTC. Its protein product is CASSVQGYEQYF.

CDR3 in amino acids: CATSRDRGGLKEKLFF. The CDR3 nucleotides are TGTGCCACCAGCAGAGATCGGGGGGGCCTAAAAGAAAAACTGTTTTTT. The chain uses TRBV15 and TRBJ1-4, with D perhaps matching TRBD1 (6 bases). V was pared by 0 bases and J by 8 bases, with 16 bases between. The V gene's germline CDR1 is LNHNV and CDR2 YYDKDF (reference sequence). CDR3 size: 16 residues.

The chain uses TRBV5-4 and TRBJ2-5; D unresolved. The CDR3 spans 13 residues. Looked up from germline, CDR1 is SGHNT and CDR2 is YYREEE (reference sequence). Trimming removed 0 bases at V and 7 bases at J, with 10 bases between. The CDR3 DNA reads as TGTGCCAGCAGCTTGGATACGTCGGGGACCCAGTACTTC. Its protein is CASSLDTSGTQYF.

This chain uses TRBV7-7 with TRBJ2-1, with D perhaps TRBD2 (5 bases). V gave up 1 base and J gave up 7 bases, with 14 bases separating them. Germline assignment: CDR1 SSHAT and CDR2 FNYEAQ (reference sequence). The length of the CDR3 is 15 residues. This chain's CDR3 is CASSLDWTHYNEQFF. The CDR3 DNA reads as TGTGCCAGCAGCTTAGACTGGACTCATTATAATGAGCAGTTCTTC.

There are a few counts of this clone. This chain connects TRBV6-5 to TRBJ2-1, with D possibly matching TRBD1 (5 bases). Trimming removed 11 bases at V and 3 bases at J, with 17 bases between. This CDR3 region has 14 residues. CDR1 MNHEY and CDR2 SVGAGI come from the germline V gene. Here the CDR3 DNA reads TGTGCCCCCCGGACAAGCCTCATCTACAATGAGCAGTTCTTC. Translating it yields CAPRTSLIYNEQFF.

This chain uses TRBV15 with TRBJ2-7; D is perhaps TRBD1 (6 bases). The ends were cut back, 0 bases at V and 2 bases at J, with 11 bases in the middle. This CDR3 has 15 amino acids. Per germline, CDR1 LNHNV and CDR2 YYDKDF (reference sequence). The DNA for the CDR3 is TGTGCCACCAGCAGAGATCAGAGGGGGACCTACGAGCAGTACTTC. The encoded protein is CATSRDQRGTYEQYF.